Listed below are T cell receptor beta chains from one sample, sequenced in a study of T cell repertoires in cytomegalovirus infection. Each CDR3 protein is one row after TCRdb ran MiXCR on the reads. The sample consists of more than 250,000 distinct CDR3 sequences, roughly an eighth of them appearing once. The sequencing sample was made of PBMCs. These TCRs come from a human donor in good health (CMV status not recorded). Some clones in this sample may be carry-over from other donors' samples. CDR3s include the opening cysteine and the closing phenylalanine or tryptophan. The order of the fields is D gene, V gene, clone size, J gene, CDR3 DNA, CDR3 protein. D genes are given only for firm matches. Size is omitted from some rows. Given values are once, few, many or a class for expanded clones.

>NA|TRBV7-2|few|TRBJ2-1
TGTGCCAGCAGCTACATTGCCAATGAGCAGTTCTTC
CASSYIANEQFF
>TRBD1|TRBV5-4|few|TRBJ2-7
TGTGCCAGCAGCTCCCGGGACAGGTCCCCCGAGCAGTACTTC
CASSSRDRSPEQYF
>TRBD1|TRBV6-1|many|TRBJ1-6
TGTGCCAGCAGTGGGACAGGGCTGAACTCCTATAATTCACCCCTCCACTTT
CASSGTGLNSYNSPLHF
>TRBD1|TRBV28|many|TRBJ1-4
TGTGCCAGCAGTCCCGGGACAGCGGGGAGTGAAAAACTGTTTTTT
CASSPGTAGSEKLFF
>TRBD2|TRBV5-4|NA|TRBJ2-1
TGTGCCAGCAGCCTCCTTAGCGGGGGTAGAAATGAGCAGTTCTTC
CASSLLSGGRNEQFF
>NA|TRBV13|many|TRBJ1-2
TGTGCCAGCAGCGAGAAGGGGGGTCGAAACTATGGCTACACCTTC
CASSEKGGRNYGYTF
>TRBD2|TRBV7-3|many|TRBJ2-3
TGTGCCAGCAGACTAGCGGGAGGGTTCCCAGATACGCAGTATTTT
CASRLAGGFPDTQYF
>TRBD2|TRBV5-5|NA|TRBJ2-3
TGTGCCAGCAGCCTACCTCCCGGGCAGCGGGAAAGCACAGATACGCAGTATTTT
CASSLPPGQRESTDTQYF
>TRBD1|TRBV29-1|few|TRBJ2-1
TGTAGCGTTGAGGTCGGGACAGTCAGTTATTTCTCCAATGAGCAGTTCTTC
CSVEVGTVSYFSNEQFF
>NA|TRBV7-3|NA|TRBJ2-1
TGTGCCAGCAGCCCACACCGGACTTTATGGAATGAGCAGTTCTTC
CASSPHRTLWNEQFF
>NA|TRBV6-5|NA|TRBJ1-1
TGTGCCAGCAGGCTAACAGGGAACACTGAAGCTTTCTTT
CASRLTGNTEAFF
>NA|TRBV7-3|many|TRBJ2-7
TGTGCCAGCAGCGCATACGAGGGACTCGGGACACCGAAAGCCGAGCAGTACTTC
CASSAYEGLGTPKAEQYF
>NA|TRBV7-2|many|TRBJ2-4
TGTGCCAGCGGACCCAACCCCAACATTCAGTACTTC
CASGPNPNIQYF
>TRBD1|TRBV7-9|few|TRBJ1-2
TGTGCCAGCAGCTCCTCGTCGGGGACAGGGAACTATGGCTACACCTTC
CASSSSSGTGNYGYTF
>TRBD2|TRBV20-1|few|TRBJ2-3
TGCAGTGCTACCCCGGCCCGGGGGGGACTACCAGATACGCAGTATTTT
CSATPARGGLPDTQYF
>TRBD1|TRBV20-1|NA|TRBJ2-5
TGCAGTGCTACAGGGGGACAGGGGGTTTTGGAGACCCAGTACTTC
CSATGGQGVLETQYF
>NA|TRBV2|NA|TRBJ2-7
TGTGCCAGCACCCAAAGTTCGGGGTGGGGCTGGTTCTACGAGCAGTACTTC
CASTQSSGWGWFYEQYF
>NA|TRBV6-6|NA|TRBJ1-1
TGTGCCAGCAGTTTCATAGACAAGAACACTGAAGCTTTCTTT
CASSFIDKNTEAFF
>TRBD1|TRBV14|few|TRBJ1-1
TGTGCCAGCAGCCAATGGACAGGCCCGAACACTGAAGCTTTCTTT
CASSQWTGPNTEAFF
>TRBD1|TRBV7-8|medium-sized|TRBJ2-1
TGTGCCAGCAGCTCCTTGGGACAGGGGTTATACAATGAGCAGTTCTTC
CASSSLGQGLYNEQFF
>NA|TRBV7-9|NA|TRBJ2-1
TGTGCCAGCAGCTGGGGCGGGGACATTTACAATGAGCAGTTCTTC
CASSWGGDIYNEQFF
>TRBD2|TRBV29-1|NA|TRBJ2-1
TGCAGCGTGGGGGGGGACTCCTACAATGAGCAGTTCTTC
CSVGGDSYNEQFF
>TRBD1|TRBV28|many|TRBJ2-1
TGTGCCAGCAAACCAGAGGGACAGGGTAGGAACAATGAGCAGTTCTTC
CASKPEGQGRNNEQFF
>NA|TRBV7-4|NA|TRBJ1-1
TGCTACTGTCGGGGGGACACTGAAGCTTTCTTT
CYCRGDTEAFF
>TRBD1|TRBV29-1|few|TRBJ1-4
TGCAGCGTTATCCGGGACAGTTCAACTAATGAAAAACTGTTTTTT
CSVIRDSSTNEKLFF
>TRBD1|TRBV20-1|NA|TRBJ2-1
TGCAGTGCTAGCGGGACAGGGGTAATAAATGAGCAGTTCTTC
CSASGTGVINEQFF
>TRBD2|TRBV20-1|NA|TRBJ2-5
TGCAGTGCTAGTTCCAGCGGGGTTAGGTACCAAGAGACCCAGTACTTC
CSASSSGVRYQETQYF
>NA|TRBV29-1|NA|TRBJ2-5
TGCAGCGTTGTAAGAGTTGACGGGACCCAGTACTTC
CSVVRVDGTQYF
>NA|TRBV5-1|NA|TRBJ2-2
TGCGCCAGCAGCCTTGACAGTACAACCACCGGGGAGCTGTTTTTT
CASSLDSTTTGELFF
>TRBD2|TRBV29-1|few|TRBJ2-1
TGCAGCGTTGTTCCCCGACTAGCGGGAGTCTACAATGAGCAGTTCTTC
CSVVPRLAGVYNEQFF
>NA|TRBV7-9|NA|TRBJ1-4
TGTGCCAGCAAGGAGATGACACCGAATGAAAAACTGTTTTTT
CASKEMTPNEKLFF
>TRBD2|TRBV6-1|many|TRBJ2-1
TGTGCCAGCAGTGAAGCTGGTGTGCGGCTAGCGGGCCCGAGCTCCTACAATGAGCAGTTCTTC
CASSEAGVRLAGPSSYNEQFF
>TRBD1|TRBV7-8|NA|TRBJ1-1
TGTGCCAGCAGCTTTGGACAGGGGAAGATGAACACTGAAGCTTTCTTT
CASSFGQGKMNTEAFF
>TRBD1|TRBV20-1|few|TRBJ2-2
TGCAGTGCTAGAGCCTCTCAGGGGGCATACACCGGGGAGCTGTTTTTT
CSARASQGAYTGELFF
>NA|TRBV6-2/TRBV6-3|NA|TRBJ2-7
TGTGCCAGCAGTTACTCGACACAGGGACCCTACGAGCAGTACTTC
CASSYSTQGPYEQYF